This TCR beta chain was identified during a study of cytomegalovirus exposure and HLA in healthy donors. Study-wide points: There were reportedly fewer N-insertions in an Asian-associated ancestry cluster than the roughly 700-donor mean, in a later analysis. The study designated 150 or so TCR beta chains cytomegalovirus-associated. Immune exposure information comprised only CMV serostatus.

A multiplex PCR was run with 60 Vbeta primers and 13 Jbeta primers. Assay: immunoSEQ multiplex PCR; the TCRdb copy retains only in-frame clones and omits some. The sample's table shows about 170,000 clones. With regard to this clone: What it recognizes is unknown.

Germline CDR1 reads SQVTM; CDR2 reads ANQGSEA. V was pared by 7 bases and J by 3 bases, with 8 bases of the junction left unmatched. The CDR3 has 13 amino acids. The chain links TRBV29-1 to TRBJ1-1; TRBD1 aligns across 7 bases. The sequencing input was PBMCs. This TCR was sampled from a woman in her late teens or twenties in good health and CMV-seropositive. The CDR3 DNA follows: TGCAGCGATAGACAGGGATTTGACACTGAAGCTTTCTTT. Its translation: CSDRQGFDTEAFF.